This is a list of T cell receptor beta chains from one sample in a study of early stage breast cancer tumors. Sequencing was performed with immunoSEQ multiplex PCR; in TCRdb, only in-frame clones are kept and a portion is missing. The table lists 65,000 to 75,000 clones, 80% of them singletons. Sequencing input: blood. The receptors come from a person aged 40 to 49 with breast cancer. The CDR3 runs from the conserved cysteine through the conserved F or W. Each record gives: D gene, V gene, J gene, clone size, CDR3 protein, CDR3 DNA. The D gene is left open where the match is weak. Rows may omit the clone size; those that give it use once, few, many or a size class.

D: NA; V: TRBV5-4; J: TRBJ2-7; size: NA; CDR3: CASSPRRDTNYEQYF; DNA: TGTGCCAGCAGCCCGAGGCGGGACACCAACTACGAGCAGTACTTC
D: TRBD2; V: TRBV4-2; J: TRBJ2-7; size: NA; CDR3: CASSSGLASFLYEQYF; DNA: TGTGCCAGCTCCTCCGGACTAGCGTCTTTCCTCTACGAGCAGTACTTC
D: TRBD1; V: TRBV5-4; J: TRBJ2-5; size: few; CDR3: CASSHPDRGETQYF; DNA: TGTGCCAGCAGCCACCCGGACAGGGGAGAGACCCAGTACTTC
D: NA; V: TRBV28; J: TRBJ1-1; size: NA; CDR3: CASSLRDKGAFF; DNA: TGTGCCAGCAGTTTAAGGGATAAAGGAGCTTTCTTT
D: NA; V: TRBV30; J: TRBJ1-5; size: few; CDR3: CAWSRENEKPQHF; DNA: TGTGCCTGGAGTAGGGAGAATGAAAAGCCCCAGCATTTT
D: NA; V: TRBV7-9; J: TRBJ1-1; size: NA; CDR3: CASSLGQAGTEAFF; DNA: TGTGCCAGCAGCTTAGGGCAGGCGGGCACTGAAGCTTTCTTT
D: TRBD2; V: TRBV11-3; J: TRBJ2-1; size: NA; CDR3: CASSSGLVSGNEQFF; DNA: TGTGCCAGCAGCTCGGGACTAGTTTCGGGGAATGAGCAGTTCTTC
D: NA; V: TRBV6-1; J: TRBJ1-2; size: once; CDR3: CASSAGGGAEELYGYTF; DNA: TGTGCCAGCAGTGCCGGCGGGGGAGCGGAGGAGCTTTATGGCTACACCTTC
D: TRBD2; V: TRBV5-4; J: TRBJ2-5; size: NA; CDR3: CASSLVSGIGETQYF; DNA: TGTGCCAGCAGCTTGGTTAGCGGGATAGGAGAGACCCAGTACTTC
D: TRBD1; V: TRBV5-4; J: TRBJ2-1; size: NA; CDR3: CASSSLEAGGLDNEQFF; DNA: TGTGCCAGCAGTTCCCTGGAGGCAGGGGGCTTGGACAATGAGCAGTTCTTC
D: TRBD2; V: TRBV18; J: TRBJ2-7; size: NA; CDR3: CASSPRTSGYEQYF; DNA: TGTGCCAGCTCACCGCGGACTAGCGGCTACGAGCAGTACTTC
D: NA; V: TRBV7-9; J: TRBJ2-3; size: NA; CDR3: CASSLGTDTQYF; DNA: TGTGCCAGCAGCTTGGGTACAGATACGCAGTATTTT
D: TRBD2; V: TRBV7-9; J: TRBJ2-7; size: few; CDR3: CASSLARGTSRYEQYF; DNA: TGTGCCAGCAGCTTAGCCAGGGGGACTAGCAGGTACGAGCAGTACTTC
D: TRBD1; V: TRBV13; J: TRBJ2-2; size: NA; CDR3: CASSLGRYRGRDTGELFF; DNA: TGTGCCAGCAGCTTAGGGAGATATAGGGGGCGTGACACCGGGGAGCTGTTTTTT
D: NA; V: TRBV2; J: TRBJ1-4; size: NA; CDR3: CASSNRKLFF; DNA: TGTGCCAGCAGTAACAGGAAACTGTTTTTT
D: NA; V: TRBV6-1; J: TRBJ1-2; size: once; CDR3: CASSEASWSGYTF; DNA: TGTGCCAGCAGTGAGGCTTCGTGGAGCGGCTACACCTTC
D: NA; V: TRBV6-6; J: TRBJ1-1; size: NA; CDR3: CASSYSMGAATEAFF; DNA: TGTGCCAGCAGTTACTCGATGGGGGCAGCCACTGAAGCTTTCTTT
D: NA; V: TRBV9; J: TRBJ2-3; size: few; CDR3: CASSVVLDGSADTQYF; DNA: TGTGCCAGCAGCGTAGTACTAGACGGTAGCGCAGATACGCAGTATTTT
D: NA; V: TRBV28; J: TRBJ1-5; size: NA; CDR3: CASSFRAGASNQPQHF; DNA: TGTGCCAGCAGTTTTCGGGCAGGGGCGAGCAATCAGCCCCAGCATTTT
D: NA; V: TRBV30; J: TRBJ1-2; size: NA; CDR3: CAWSSGARGYGYTF; DNA: TGTGCCTGGAGTTCTGGGGCGAGGGGCTATGGCTACACCTTC
D: TRBD1; V: TRBV27; J: TRBJ2-5; size: NA; CDR3: CASSQQGAWGETQYF; DNA: TGTGCCAGCAGTCAACAGGGGGCCTGGGGAGAGACCCAGTACTTC
D: NA; V: TRBV5-1; J: TRBJ2-3; size: few; CDR3: CASSASGMNTQYF; DNA: TGCGCCAGCAGCGCCTCGGGGATGAATACGCAGTATTTT
D: TRBD1; V: TRBV6-4; J: TRBJ1-5; size: NA; CDR3: CASAKLKDRLDQPQHF; DNA: TGTGCCAGCGCTAAGCTTAAGGACAGGTTGGATCAGCCCCAGCATTTT
D: NA; V: TRBV4-1; J: TRBJ2-7; size: once; CDR3: CASSQERDPSYEQYF; DNA: TGCGCCAGCAGCCAAGAGCGGGACCCTTCCTACGAGCAGTACTTC
D: NA; V: TRBV25-1; J: TRBJ1-1; size: NA; CDR3: CASSDPWRGNTEAFF; DNA: TGTGCCAGCAGTGACCCCTGGAGAGGGAACACTGAAGCTTTCTTT
D: NA; V: TRBV19; J: TRBJ2-1; size: NA; CDR3: CASTLTQQLYNEQFF; DNA: TGTGCCAGTACCCTCACCCAACAACTCTACAATGAGCAGTTCTTC
D: NA; V: TRBV4-1; J: TRBJ1-1; size: few; CDR3: CASSQVPGTEAFF; DNA: TGCGCCAGCAGCCAAGTGCCCGGAACTGAAGCTTTCTTT
D: NA; V: TRBV27; J: TRBJ2-2; size: NA; CDR3: CASSLNRANTGELFF; DNA: TGTGCCAGCAGTTTAAACAGGGCGAACACCGGGGAGCTGTTTTTT
D: NA; V: TRBV10-3; J: TRBJ1-1; size: NA; CDR3: CAISEAPGETEAFF; DNA: TGTGCCATCAGTGAGGCCCCGGGGGAAACTGAAGCTTTCTTT
D: TRBD1; V: TRBV18; J: TRBJ1-2; size: NA; CDR3: CASSLGGQGNDYGYTF; DNA: TGTGCCAGCTCCCTCGGGGGACAGGGAAACGACTATGGCTACACCTTC
D: NA; V: TRBV4-1; J: TRBJ2-7; size: NA; CDR3: CASSQGGPKGGGSYEQYF; DNA: TGCGCCAGCAGCCAGGGAGGGCCTAAAGGGGGTGGCTCCTACGAGCAGTACTTC
D: TRBD1; V: TRBV9; J: TRBJ2-3; size: NA; CDR3: CASSAGQGRADTQYF; DNA: TGTGCCAGCAGCGCGGGACAGGGTAGGGCAGATACGCAGTATTTT
D: NA; V: TRBV7-2; J: TRBJ1-1; size: few; CDR3: CASSSGSVALNTEAFF; DNA: TGTGCCAGCAGCTCAGGATCAGTGGCCCTGAACACTGAAGCTTTCTTT
D: TRBD2; V: TRBV14; J: TRBJ2-7; size: NA; CDR3: CASNLAGEGYEQYF; DNA: TGTGCCAGCAATTTAGCGGGAGAGGGGTACGAGCAGTACTTC
D: TRBD1; V: TRBV11-1; J: TRBJ1-4; size: few; CDR3: CASSADRGEKLFF; DNA: TGTGCCAGCAGCGCAGACAGGGGTGAAAAACTGTTTTTT
D: TRBD2; V: TRBV29-1; J: TRBJ2-7; size: NA; CDR3: CSVAGGDEQYF; DNA: TGCAGCGTTGCGGGGGGGGACGAGCAGTACTTC
D: NA; V: TRBV5-6; J: TRBJ1-1; size: NA; CDR3: CASSLVGYMNTEAFF; DNA: TGTGCCAGCAGCTTGGTGGGATACATGAACACTGAAGCTTTCTTT
D: TRBD2; V: TRBV9; J: TRBJ2-3; size: NA; CDR3: CASSITGTSVTDTQYF; DNA: TGTGCCAGCAGCATCACGGGGACTAGCGTCACAGATACGCAGTATTTT
D: NA; V: TRBV18; J: TRBJ1-5; size: few; CDR3: CASSPTLYQDSNQPQHF; DNA: TGTGCCAGCTCACCCACATTATACCAAGATAGCAATCAGCCCCAGCATTTT
D: NA; V: TRBV25-1; J: TRBJ1-3; size: few; CDR3: CASSVWQRSGNTIYF; DNA: TGTGCCAGCAGTGTATGGCAGCGCTCTGGAAACACCATATATTTT
D: TRBD1; V: TRBV30; J: TRBJ2-7; size: NA; CDR3: CAWSVAGGSYEQYF; DNA: TGTGCCTGGAGTGTAGCAGGGGGCTCCTACGAGCAGTACTTC
D: TRBD1; V: TRBV5-1; J: TRBJ2-7; size: NA; CDR3: CASRETGGIHEQYF; DNA: TGCGCCAGCAGAGAGACAGGGGGCATCCACGAGCAGTACTTC
D: TRBD2; V: TRBV19; J: TRBJ2-5; size: NA; CDR3: CASSIKPSVLAGGETQYF; DNA: TGTGCCAGTAGCATTAAACCCAGCGTTCTAGCGGGTGGGGAGACCCAGTACTTC
D: NA; V: TRBV15; J: TRBJ2-7; size: NA; CDR3: CASRGTVGEQYF; DNA: TGTGCCAGCAGAGGAACAGTCGGCGAGCAGTACTTC
D: NA; V: TRBV6-5; J: TRBJ2-1; size: once; CDR3: CASSPMDQANEQFF; DNA: TGTGCCAGCAGCCCCATGGACCAGGCGAATGAGCAGTTCTTC
D: NA; V: TRBV19; J: TRBJ2-2; size: NA; CDR3: CASSTTGFGELFF; DNA: TGTGCCAGTAGTACCACAGGGTTCGGGGAGCTGTTTTTT
D: NA; V: TRBV5-6; J: TRBJ2-7; size: NA; CDR3: CASSLSRYGEQYF; DNA: TGTGCCAGCAGCTTGTCGAGGTACGGCGAGCAGTACTTC
D: TRBD1; V: TRBV19; J: TRBJ2-1; size: NA; CDR3: CASSLQGLGSYNEQFF; DNA: TGTGCCAGTAGCCTACAGGGGCTAGGGTCCTACAATGAGCAGTTCTTC
D: TRBD1; V: TRBV18; J: TRBJ2-1; size: NA; CDR3: CASSPKGDRPNEQFF; DNA: TGTGCCAGCTCACCTAAGGGGGACAGGCCCAATGAGCAGTTCTTC
D: NA; V: TRBV7-2; J: TRBJ1-3; size: NA; CDR3: CASSKDVTGNTIYF; DNA: TGTGCCAGCAGCAAAGATGTCACTGGAAACACCATATATTTT
D: NA; V: TRBV2; J: TRBJ2-1; size: NA; CDR3: CASRASIGLGNNEQFF; DNA: TGTGCCAGCAGGGCTAGCATAGGCTTGGGCAACAATGAGCAGTTCTTC
D: TRBD1; V: TRBV14; J: TRBJ1-1; size: NA; CDR3: CASMGTGFENTEAFF; DNA: TGTGCCAGCATGGGGACAGGGTTTGAGAACACTGAAGCTTTCTTT
D: NA; V: TRBV27; J: TRBJ1-5; size: NA; CDR3: CASSPGRLNQPQHF; DNA: TGTGCCAGCAGTCCTGGACGACTCAATCAGCCCCAGCATTTT
D: TRBD1; V: TRBV7-9; J: TRBJ1-5; size: NA; CDR3: CASSFTGGGQPQHF; DNA: TGTGCCAGCAGCTTTACAGGGGGGGGTCAGCCCCAGCATTTT
D: NA; V: TRBV19; J: TRBJ2-1; size: once; CDR3: CARPQQEKTYNEQFF; DNA: TGTGCCAGGCCCCAACAGGAAAAGACCTACAATGAGCAGTTCTTC
D: NA; V: TRBV9; J: TRBJ2-1; size: NA; CDR3: CASSVRPFHRDIGNEQFF; DNA: TGTGCCAGCAGCGTCCGCCCATTCCACCGGGACATAGGCAATGAGCAGTTCTTC
D: NA; V: TRBV19; J: TRBJ2-5; size: NA; CDR3: CASSGREYQETQYF; DNA: TGTGCCAGTAGTGGCAGGGAATACCAAGAGACCCAGTACTTC